The rows below give T cell receptor beta chains drawn from one sample of a study of patients and donors after allogeneic stem cell transplantation. Each CDR3 protein gets one entry after TCRdb re-called the RT-PCR reads with MiXCR. This sample has some 880,000 distinct CDR3 sequences, with roughly 17% found just once. Sequenced input: blood, either unsorted or a sorted T cell fraction (not recorded which). The receptor set was obtained from a human donor who was either an allogeneic HSCT recipient or a stem cell or donor lymphocyte infusion donor (not recorded which). It is not recorded whose cells these are; they may come from a transplant donor. Each CDR3 is given with its conserved first and last residue. Clone sizes are given selectively: once, few, many, or a class where the clone is expanded.

V gene	J gene	CDR3 length	clone size	CDR3 protein
TRBV20-1	TRBJ2-5	13	.	CSAPDPFQETQYF
TRBV29-1	TRBJ2-7	16	.	CSVEGAVAGDSNEQYF
TRBV9	TRBJ2-1	18	.	CASSDWTSGRRAYNEQFF
TRBV12-5	TRBJ2-1	13	few	CASGPDWTNEQFF
TRBV4-2	TRBJ1-2	16	.	CASSQERDSRSYGYTF
TRBV3-1	TRBJ2-7	15	few	CASSQEGRRVDEQYF
TRBV5-5	TRBJ2-6	18	few	CASSGLRRNEPGANVLTF
TRBV4-2	TRBJ2-3	14	.	CASSPTLSTDTQYF
TRBV20-1	TRBJ2-7	12	.	CSATSSSYEQYF
TRBV7-8	TRBJ1-2	15	.	CASSLEGRVNYGYTF
TRBV5-1	TRBJ1-1	14	few	CASSINQGGAEAFF
TRBV12-3/TRBV12-4	TRBJ2-1	16	.	CASSLDPRGRVNEQFF
TRBV10-3	TRBJ2-7	15	.	CAISESRTGAYEQYF
TRBV20-1	TRBJ1-5	14	few	CSADGISSNQPQHF
TRBV9	TRBJ2-2	14	.	CASSVVQGPGELFF
TRBV30	TRBJ2-4	14	.	CAWNRGLAKNIQYF
TRBV6-5	TRBJ2-3	13	few	CASSYPRGHTQYF
TRBV21-1	TRBJ1-2	17	.	CASSKVSRPDANYGYTF
TRBV3-1	TRBJ2-1	15	.	CASSRFNDRAYEQFF
TRBV20-1	TRBJ1-3	19	few	CSARDLWGDGPLSRNTIYF
TRBV6-5	TRBJ1-2	14	many	CASSLGPFLYGYTF
TRBV29-1	TRBJ2-1	12	few	CSVGETGNEQFF
TRBV20-1	TRBJ1-3	16	.	CSAWGRGEASGNTIYF
TRBV30	TRBJ1-4	12	.	CAWSVEYEKLFF
TRBV7-2	TRBJ1-6	17	.	CASSVIRDRPYNSPLHF
TRBV11-2	TRBJ2-2	18	few	CASSPGLAGDANTGELFF